These T cell receptor beta chains were read from a single sample in a study of early T cells in non-severe SARS-CoV-2 infection. TCRdb passed the 5' RACE reads through MiXCR, listing each CDR3 protein once. This table has 80,000 to 95,000 distinct CDR3 sequences, about 15% appearing once. The sequences come from whole blood, collected at baseline. Every receptor here comes from an adult who was a healthcare worker with PCR-confirmed SARS-CoV-2 infection or an uninfected control (not recorded which). CDR3s include the opening cysteine and the closing phenylalanine or tryptophan. D genes are given only for firm matches. Only part of the rows carry a size: once, few, many, or a class if the clone is expanded.

>TRBV24-1|NA|few|TRBJ2-7
TGTGCCACCGGGACACACTACGAGCAGTACTTC
CATGTHYEQYF
>TRBV4-1|NA|NA|TRBJ2-7
TGCGCCAGCAGCCAAGGGTTGCGGCAAAGAGCCTACGAGCAGTACTTC
CASSQGLRQRAYEQYF
>TRBV2|NA|NA|TRBJ1-1
TGTGCCAGCACACGGGGGTCTACGAACACTGAAGCTTTCTTT
CASTRGSTNTEAFF
>TRBV4-3|NA|NA|TRBJ2-3
TGCGCCAGCACCCAAGAGCGGACTAGCACAGATACGCAGTATTTT
CASTQERTSTDTQYF
>TRBV6-2/TRBV6-3|NA|few|TRBJ2-7
TGTGCCAGCAGCGTGCGCGGGACCCTCTACGAGCAGTACTTC
CASSVRGTLYEQYF
>TRBV20-1|NA|few|TRBJ1-3
TGCAGTGCTTCAATACAGGCAATTCTCTCTGGAAACACCATATATTTT
CSASIQAILSGNTIYF
>TRBV20-1|TRBD2|NA|TRBJ2-1
TGCAGTGCTCGTCCTTGGGGGGGCAATGAGCAGTTCTTC
CSARPWGGNEQFF
>TRBV2|NA|NA|TRBJ2-2
TGTGCCAGCAGTGGCAGGGCGGAGACCGGGGAGCTGTTTTTT
CASSGRAETGELFF
>TRBV28|NA|many|TRBJ1-6
TGTGCCAGCATCGCAGGGGCAAATTCACCCCTCCACTTT
CASIAGANSPLHF
>TRBV7-9|NA|NA|TRBJ1-4
TGTGCCAGCAGCTCGGAGACAGGCGAAAAACTGTTTTTT
CASSSETGEKLFF
>TRBV7-2|TRBD1|NA|TRBJ2-5
TGTGCCAGCAGCCCTCTGGACAGGGGGCTTGGGGAGACCCAGTACTTC
CASSPLDRGLGETQYF
>TRBV18|TRBD1|medium-sized|TRBJ1-1
TGTGCCAGCTCACCATCCGGGACAGGGATGGGAGCTTTCTTT
CASSPSGTGMGAFF
>TRBV10-3|NA|NA|TRBJ2-7
TGTGCCACCAAACCCCTTTTACAGAACCCCGAGCAGTACTTC
CATKPLLQNPEQYF
>TRBV28|NA|NA|TRBJ1-2
TGTGCCAGCAGTCAAGGACGGGATGAGGGTGATGGCTACACCTTC
CASSQGRDEGDGYTF
>TRBV20-1|NA|NA|TRBJ2-1
TGCAGTGCTAGAGCCAGCCCTGGCAATGAGCAGTTCTTC
CSARASPGNEQFF
>TRBV20-1|NA|NA|TRBJ1-1
TGCAGTGCTATGGCCCCAGGGAGTATCACTGAAGCTTTCTTT
CSAMAPGSITEAFF
>TRBV29-1|NA|NA|TRBJ2-3
TGCAGCGTTCTCCCGACTAGTTTAAATACGCAGTATTTT
CSVLPTSLNTQYF
>TRBV28|NA|NA|TRBJ2-2
TGTGCCAGCAGTTTATCGAAGCCCCACACCGGGGAGCTGTTTTTT
CASSLSKPHTGELFF
>TRBV7-6|TRBD1|few|TRBJ1-4
TGTGCCAGCAGCCCGGGACAGGGGGCAACTAATGAAAAACTGTTTTTT
CASSPGQGATNEKLFF
>TRBV5-4|TRBD2|many|TRBJ2-3
TGTGCCAGCAGCAAGGGACTAGCGGGACGCACAGATACGCAGTATTTT
CASSKGLAGRTDTQYF
>TRBV5-1|NA|NA|TRBJ2-2
TGCGCCAGCAGCTTGTCAGGGGCAGGCGGGGAGCTGTTTTTT
CASSLSGAGGELFF
>TRBV4-1|NA|NA|TRBJ1-4
TGCACCAGCAGCCGACAGGTATCCGAAAAACTGTTTTTT
CTSSRQVSEKLFF
>TRBV5-1|NA|few|TRBJ2-1
TGCGCCAGCAGCTTGGGTGCGGTAGTAGATGAGCAGTTCTTC
CASSLGAVVDEQFF
>TRBV7-6|NA|few|TRBJ1-3
TGTGCCAGCAGCCTCGAGGCGCCCCGGACAACCTCTGGAAACACCATATATTTT
CASSLEAPRTTSGNTIYF
>TRBV28|NA|few|TRBJ2-7
TGTGCCAGCAGTGGGGGACACCTGACCTACGAGCAGTACTTC
CASSGGHLTYEQYF
>TRBV5-4|NA|NA|TRBJ2-3
TGTGCCAGCAGCTTGGGAAGCCGACCGGATACGCAGTATTTT
CASSLGSRPDTQYF
>TRBV27|NA|few|TRBJ2-7
TGTGCCAGCAGCCGTAACGGCGGGGCCGCCTACGAGCAGTACTTC
CASSRNGGAAYEQYF
>TRBV19|NA|few|TRBJ1-3
TGTGCCAGTACCGACAGTCCACGCCCTGGAAACACCATATATTTT
CASTDSPRPGNTIYF
>TRBV11-2|NA|NA|TRBJ2-1
TGTGCCAGCAGCCGTTGGGATGAGCAGTTCTTC
CASSRWDEQFF
>TRBV27|TRBD1|few|TRBJ1-1
TGTGCCAGCAGTTTACGGACAGGGATTACTGAAGCTTTCTTT
CASSLRTGITEAFF
>TRBV29-1|NA|few|TRBJ2-3
TGCAGCGTTGAGGGCCTAACCTTAAGCACAGATACGCAGTATTTT
CSVEGLTLSTDTQYF
>TRBV10-3|NA|NA|TRBJ2-3
TGTGCCATCAGTGAGTCGCCTATAGATACGCAGTATTTT
CAISESPIDTQYF